This entry concerns a single T cell receptor (beta chain). TCRdb's table, derived via immunoSEQ multiplex PCR, lists solely in-frame clones and lacks some. The sample carries a few hundred thousand clones, about 91% recorded once. The data are from a study of blood T cell repertoires in COVID-19. J lost 5 bases, V lost 1 base, and 4 bases had no gene match. The germline V gene has CDR1 MGHRA and CDR2 YSYEKL. The CDR3 is 14 amino acids. The genes are TRBV4-1 and TRBJ2-5; 7 bases fit TRBD2. Material for sequencing was peripheral blood. This receptor was obtained from a woman in her 30s who had recovered from COVID-19. In DNA, the CDR3 is TGCGCCAGCAGCCAAGGACTAGCTAAGGAGACCCAGTACTTC. It translates to CASSQGLAKETQYF.